This T cell receptor beta chain was captured by sequencing in a study of cytomegalovirus exposure and HLA in healthy donors (dated by TCRdb to the late 2010s). About the study as a whole: An earlier analysis of approximately 640 of the donors reported roughly 270 Gb of sequence data and 100 million to 140 million unique TCR beta sequences from about 180 million T cells. An early release covering about 600 HLA-typed donors comprised roughly 300 gigabases of sequencing data and about 90 million unique TCR sequences. The genetic ancestry cluster associated with self-reported Caucasian donors included around 76% of the approximately 400 genotyped donors. The study was designed to test whether signatures of past pathogen exposure could be identified by cataloging public T cell receptors. The study profiled the T cell repertoires of 666 subjects by immunosequencing and related them to cytomegalovirus serostatus. In addition to the first cohort of about 650 subjects, a separate validation cohort of 120 different subjects was used. The study combined high-throughput TCR immunosequencing, statistical association of individual TCRs with disease status, and machine learning to predict cytomegalovirus infection status. In a later analysis, previously published TCR beta repertoires from more than 500 donors were re-analyzed and high-resolution HLA genotyping was added so that TCR occurrence patterns could be studied. Rather than using new phenotypic data, the later analysis identified candidate immune exposures from TCR beta sequences and from how often those sequences occurred across donors. To decide whether each TCR beta V gene segment behaved as functional or pseudogenic, an earlier analysis of fewer than 750 of the donors relied on high-throughput TCR beta sequencing. Alongside the repertoire data, information on donor age, sex, ethnicity and CMV serostatus was compiled. A later genetic analysis used genome-wide SNP genotypes for about 65% of the 666 donors, treating that subset as a discovery cohort. All discovery cohort repertoires had been generated using a single sequencing platform. Both class I and class II loci were covered by HLA typing, at four-digit resolution. The number of donors typed differed by locus, with 629-630 for A, B, C, DRB1 and DQB1, 522 for DQA1, 600 to 610 for DPA1, and some 470 for DPB1. Because of strong linkage in the cohort, roughly five DR-DQ haplotypes were treated as single units for association and clustering. On average, 235,054 unique TCR beta nucleotide sequences were sequenced per donor among some 430 genotyped donors of the cohort, with 15% to 20% of those sequences being non-productive. Beyond this particular receptor, the publication reports: Assigning TCR associations to individual alleles was difficult when HLA alleles, especially DR and DQ, strongly co-occurred. The study gave a list of roughly 150 TCR beta chains associated with cytomegalovirus. A further reported finding was that TCR beta sequences accurately predicted the HLA-A and HLA-B alleles for most subjects in the first cohort. According to a later analysis, parvovirus B19, influenza, CMV and Epstein-Barr virus appeared linked to several top co-occurrence clusters. Compared with the approximately 720-donor mean, donors in an Asian-associated ancestry cluster had fewer N-insertions in productive TCRs, according to a later genetic analysis. According to a later analysis, most CMV-associated TCR beta chains appeared to be HLA-restricted, and the HLA associations seemed to be driven largely by CMV exposure. It was suggested by the authors that the approach could potentially be generalized to other disease states and immunological phenotypes. According to a later analysis, TCR association rates differed among HLA loci, with DRB1 alleles showing the most associated TCRs and HLA-C alleles showing the fewest. Most TCR sequences were observed very rarely across donors, whereas some public TCRs were present in many individuals. For the cohort, immune exposure information was limited to CMV serostatus. V-gene and J-gene trimming of TCR beta chains was associated with a missense DCLRE1C variant in a later genetic analysis, and the association was replicated in an independent cohort. Linkage disequilibrium might explain the correlated functional status among segregating V segments, but an unknown experimental factor could not be excluded. A group of highly shared sequence variants was considered likely to be a technical artifact of the sequencing pipeline. Specific HLA alleles were associated with roughly 17,000 TCR beta sequences at a false discovery rate of 0.05 in a later analysis. In an earlier analysis of about 600 of the donors, most TCR beta V segments appeared in productive rearrangements about 90% or about 30% of the time, broadly matching IMGT annotations. Fewer than 20 rarely observed V segments, including chromosome 9 orphons, were excluded from the earlier analysis of about 500 of the donors because counts were too low. Three of the identified cytomegalovirus-associated TCR beta chains were confirmed in vitro to be specific for cytomegalovirus antigens. Cytomegalovirus status was reported to be diagnosed by the classifier with high specificity and sensitivity in both the original and validation cohorts. Because HLA typing was unavailable for some donors at each locus, only the typed subset was used in association tests. Sequencing depth was assumed to be roughly uniform across donors in the presence/absence analyses, though that assumption may not hold. Compared with equally common non-associated chains, HLA-associated TCR beta chains in a later analysis were more clonally expanded and had lower generation probabilities. Only TCR beta chains were sequenced in this cohort, and the absence of alpha or paired-chain data limited detectable features.

As regards this clone: Which antigen it targets is not known. No much larger clone exists at a distance of one base, and base qualities are not known.

The library was prepared using the immunoSEQ multiplex PCR assay. The multiplex PCR relied on a mix of 60 forward primers for TCR Vbeta segments and 13 reverse primers for TCR Jbeta segments. Amplification of the CDR3 region of rearranged TCR beta genes was performed with a multiplex PCR assay on genomic DNA. The amplified TCR beta libraries were sequenced on the Illumina HiSeq System as 87-base-pair reads. From the authors' description of their analysis: Across the 670 or so repertoires, a later analysis counted some 81 million unique TCR beta chains, some 11 million of which were shared by at least two donors. Raw reads were error-corrected and collapsed into unique sequences by a nearest-neighbor algorithm in which closely related sequences were merged to remove PCR and sequencing errors. V, D and J gene segments were assigned by aligning CDR3 sequences to IMGT reference sequences. For a sequence to be retained, a match of at least six nucleotides to both a V gene segment and a J gene segment was required. A rearrangement was called productive if the CDR3 had no stop codons and remained in frame with V and J, and every other rearrangement was called non-productive. Following IMGT convention, CDR3 was defined as the stretch from the second conserved V-encoded cysteine to the conserved J-encoded phenylalanine. Sequences without an unambiguous match to a single V gene segment were excluded from the earlier analysis of almost 600 of the donors. In an earlier analysis of 587 of the donors, V segments were called functional above 56.7% productive rearrangements and were called segregating when the between-donor standard deviation exceeded 5%. A statistical classification framework was built for diagnosing cytomegalovirus status from the catalog of TCR beta chain sequences. V and J gene assignment, in a later analysis, came from comparing TCR nucleotide sequences with IMGT/GENE-DB human TR gene sequences. The TCRdist pipeline was used in a later analysis to assign CDR3 sequences and most-parsimonious VDJ recombination scenarios. In a later analysis, every TCR beta chain was defined by the combination of its CDR3 amino acid sequence and its V-gene family, and reads without a unique V-gene family were dropped. In a later analysis, 550 to 650 highly shared, low-generation-probability nucleotide sequences were removed to address suspected cross-contamination and a sequencing artifact. In a later analysis, a clonal expansion index for each public chain was calculated from normalized within-repertoire ranks of inferred template counts. In a later analysis, generation probabilities were computed using a VDJ recombination model fitted to out-of-frame rearrangements, and the results were checked against IGoR. In a later analysis, hypergeometric tests were used to score TCR-TCR, TCR-HLA and TCR-CMV co-occurrence, with a repertoire-size bias correction applied to TCR pairs. In a later analysis, false discovery rates were estimated by permuting HLA or CMV assignments 20 times. In a later analysis, co-occurring TCRs were grouped with DBSCAN, and TCRdist sequence similarity was added when clustering was performed within HLA-allele-positive subsets. Repertoires with fewer than 30,000 or more than 120,000 public chains were left out of co-occurrence clustering, as were five repertoires with anomalous nucleotide sharing. This is the immuneACCESS table as TCRdb keeps it, with only in-frame sequences that have V and J called. A part of the clones is gone; compared with another copy, unresolved V genes explain less than half, and the rest is unexplained. V and J calls and clone size are as listed in that table; D and trimming were resolved from the DNA. This sample gives about 190,000 clones in total; roughly three quarters of them show up just once. The ten largest clones capture 1.5% to 2% of the sample.

The cohort was made up of about 610 healthy bone marrow donors. All cohort members were sampled while nominally healthy, although unrecorded immune exposures were likely present. The donor tested CMV seronegative and was one of the 352 seronegative cohort members. A peripheral blood sample was collected from each donor, and TCR beta sequencing was performed on peripheral blood mononuclear cells. Genomic DNA was extracted from the blood cell samples with the Qiagen DNeasy Blood Extraction Kit. This receptor was obtained from a young woman in good health and CMV-seronegative. Sequenced material: PBMCs.

Here the CDR3 is given as CASKYTGGTPGQLFF. The DNA sequence reads TGTGCCAGCAAATACACAGGGGGCACCCCAGGTCAGCTGTTTTTT. Here the chain combines TRBV5-4 and TRBJ2-2; TRBD1 aligns with 9 central bases. Inclusive of the bounding cysteine and phenylalanine, the CDR3 is 15 residues long. Just CDR3 DNA is preserved here, 45 bases in frame from base 1. The V end gives up 6 bases and the J end 12 bases, leaving 15 bases in the junction not matched to a gene. As encoded in the germline V gene (reference sequence), CDR1 is SGHNT while CDR2 is YYREEE.